One sample yielded the 23 T cell receptor beta chains listed below, sequenced in a study of blood T cell repertoires in COVID-19. The assay was immunoSEQ multiplex PCR, and TCRdb's table has in-frame clones only and misses some. The sample lists 85,000 to 90,000 clones; 75% to 95% were seen once. The material sequenced was peripheral blood. These TCRs come from a human donor with active COVID-19. The donor label of this sample is uncertain.

J is TRBJ2-5 and V is TRBV6-5, with D unresolved. This CDR3 region has 15 residues. V gave up 0 bases and J gave up 5 bases, with 13 bases separating them. Germline V gives CDR1 MNHEY, CDR2 SVGAGI. For the CDR3, the DNA is TGTGCCAGCAGTTACTCGCCTAACAGAATCGAGACCCAGTACTTC. It codes for CASSYSPNRIETQYF.

The CDR3 region has the DNA TGTGCCAGCAGTTCTCAGGACAGGGTTCACGAGCAGTACTTC. This gives the protein CASSSQDRVHEQYF. The chain joins TRBV6-5 to TRBJ2-7; 8 bases match TRBD1. This CDR3 comprises 14 residues. CDR1 MNHEY and CDR2 SVGAGI come from the germline V gene. Trimming took 4 bases from V and 5 from J; bases not matched to a gene: 7.

The chain employs TRBV9 and TRBJ2-3; D may be TRBD1 (6 bases). The germline V gene has CDR1 SGDLS and CDR2 YYNGEE. V lost 1 base and J lost 3, with 15 bases in between. The CDR3 runs 16 residues. CDR3 nucleotides: TGTGCCAGCAGCGTACTGGGGGCGAGGTTAACAGATACGCAGTATTTT. It codes for CASSVLGARLTDTQYF.

This clone has a handful of counts. The V call is TRBV5-3, the J call TRBJ1-2; D gene unclear. TRBV5-3 is recorded as an ORF, its role being uncertain. This CDR3 has 14 amino acids. The V and J ends lost 2 bases and 7 bases respectively, with 15 bases between them. CDR3 DNA sequence: TGTGCCAGAAGCTTCAGTCCGGAACTACCTGGCTACACCTTC. The encoded protein is CARSFSPELPGYTF.

This clone was detected a few times. The chain recombines TRBV11-1 with TRBJ2-7; weak D call: TRBD1 (6 bases). The CDR3 sequence is 14 residues long. Germline values: CDR1 SGHAT, CDR2 FQDESV (reference sequence). Trimming stripped 4 bases from V and 5 bases from J, with 15 bases between. CDR3 DNA sequence: TGTGCCAGCAGCTCCCGAGACAGGAAAGACGAGCAGTACTTC. Translated, it gives CASSSRDRKDEQYF. The complete variable domain, with remaining parts taken from reference TRBV11-1 and TRBJ2-7, reads EAEVAQSPRYKITEKSQAVAFWCDPISGHATLYWYRQILGQGPELLVQFQDESVVDDSQLPKDRFSAERLKGVDSTLKIQPAELGDSAMYLCASSSRDRKDEQYFGPGTRLTVT.

This sequence joins TRBV7-2 and TRBJ1-2, with D possibly matching TRBD1 (6 bases). V was clipped by 4 bases and J by 4 bases, with 19 bases between them. The CDR3 sequence is 16 residues long. Germline lookup yields CDR1 SGHTA and CDR2 FQGNSA. The CDR3 protein is CASSSRVPTGAYGYTF. Here the CDR3 DNA reads TGTGCCAGCAGCTCCCGGGTACCGACAGGAGCCTATGGCTACACCTTC.

This clone appeared a single time. The chain uses TRBV5-4 and TRBJ2-7; 8 nucleotides match TRBD1. Losses at the gene ends were 0 bases for V and 6 bases for J; bases not matched to a gene: 2. This CDR3 region has 13 residues. The V gene's germline CDR1 is SGHNT and CDR2 YYREEE (reference sequence). CDR3 bases: TGTGCCAGCAGCTTGGGACAGGGGCTCGAGCAGTACTTC. This gives the protein CASSLGQGLEQYF.

Here the CDR3 DNA reads TGTGCCAGCAGCGCCTCCGTAGCGGGGAAAGATACGCAGTATTTT. This translates into CASSASVAGKDTQYF. The chain joins TRBV11-3 to TRBJ2-3; TRBD2 aligns across 8 bases. The CDR3 sequence is 15 residues long. The junction had 9 bases not matched to a gene; V was cut back by 5 bases and J by 5 bases. Looked up from germline, CDR1 is SGHNT and CDR2 is YENEEA.

The chain has TRBV6-1 and TRBJ1-4; the D gene is possibly TRBD1 (5 bases). Germline assignment: CDR1 MNHNS and CDR2 SASEGT. This CDR3 is 17 amino acids long. Trimming stripped 2 bases from V and 4 bases from J, with 17 bases between. CDR3 DNA: TGTGCCAGCAGTGAATATAGGGCGACAGAGTATAATGAAAAACTGTTTTTT. It translates to CASSEYRATEYNEKLFF.

The chain is built from TRBV6-2 or TRBV6-3 and TRBJ2-5; D perhaps matches TRBD1 (6 bases). Looked up from germline, CDR1 is MNHEY and CDR2 is SVGEGT. The CDR3 has 14 amino acids. V dropped 6 bases and J dropped 5 bases, with 16 bases sitting between them. The CDR3 protein is CASSTGIRGETQYF. DNA of the CDR3: TGTGCCAGCAGCACGGGAATCAGGGGCGAGACCCAGTACTTC.

This clone was counted once. The rearrangement joins TRBV4-1 to TRBJ2-7; possible D gene TRBD2, 5 bases. From germline, CDR1 is MGHRA and CDR2 YSYEKL. CDR3 length equals 14 residues. Trimming stripped 0 bases from V and 6 bases from J, with 12 bases between. This CDR3 reads CASSQDSGLGEQYF. The CDR3 DNA sequence: TGCGCCAGCAGCCAAGATTCGGGGTTAGGCGAGCAGTACTTC.

A remark on this clone: The germline gene is not matched at one end of the junction; a read error may be the cause. The chain couples TRBV7-7 to TRBJ2-3, with 14 bases lining up with TRBD2. Germline V CDR1 and CDR2: SSHAT, FNYEAQ (reference sequence). There are 16 residues in the CDR3. CDR3 loop: CASSLGTSGGSDTQYF. CDR3 coding DNA: TGTGCTAGCAGCTTAGGGACTAGCGGGGGATCGGATACGCAGTATTTT.

This clone was detected once. The chain joins TRBV7-9 to TRBJ2-7; 9 positions agree with TRBD2. CDR3 length: 16 amino acids. The germline gives CDR1 SEHNR, CDR2 FQNEAQ (reference sequence). J gave up 0 bases and V 2 bases, and 5 bases lay outside the gene matches. The CDR3 nucleotides read TGTGCCAGCAGCTTATATAGCGGGGGTTACTCCTACGAGCAGTACTTC. It encodes CASSLYSGGYSYEQYF.

V usage is TRBV3-1 (or the pseudogene TRBV3-2) and J usage is TRBJ1-2; the match to TRBD1 covers 10 bases. This CDR3 is built from 14 residues. After removal of 0 bases from V and 8 bases from J, the junction contained 3 bases not matched to a gene. Germline V gene lookup returns CDR1 LGHDT and CDR2 YNNKEL (reference sequence). The CDR3, as DNA: TGTGCCAGCAGCCAAGACCCGACAGGGGGCGGCTACACCTTC. Translation gives CASSQDPTGGGYTF.

The count of this clone is one. The rearrangement links TRBV24-1 to TRBJ2-3, with a tentative D call TRBD1 (5 bases). This CDR3 comprises 16 residues. Deletions cut 1 base from V and 3 bases from J, with 13 bases between. Germline V gene sequence: CDR1 KGHDR, CDR2 SFDVKD. The CDR3 bases are TGTGCCACCAGTGATTTTCCAGGGCCCTGGACAGATACGCAGTATTTT. It yields the protein CATSDFPGPWTDTQYF.

The chain joins TRBV5-1 to TRBJ2-7; maybe TRBD1 (5 bases). CDR3 length: 13 residues. Germline V lookup: CDR1 SGHRS, CDR2 YFSETQ. Trimming cost V 0 bases and J 4 bases, with 8 bases left between them. Here the CDR3 reads CASSLEGYYEQYF. Written as DNA, the CDR3 is TGCGCCAGCAGCTTGGAGGGGTATTACGAGCAGTACTTC.

V and J are TRBV24-1 and TRBJ2-1, with 13 bases fitting TRBD2. V gave up 9 bases and J gave up 10 bases; unmatched junction bases: 11. This CDR3 has 15 amino acids. Germline CDR1 and CDR2: KGHDR and SFDVKD. The CDR3 region has the DNA TGTGCCACCGGAACTAGCGGGGGGGCTAAGCGGGAGCAGTTCTTC. It yields the protein CATGTSGGAKREQFF.

V gene TRBV5-4 combines with J gene TRBJ2-1, with D unclear. The CDR3 contains 13 residues. Germline CDR1 is SGHNT and CDR2 is YYREEE (reference sequence). V lost 3 bases, J lost 7 bases, and 11 bases lay in between. The CDR3 is CASSSYMQNEQFF. CDR3 nucleotide sequence: TGTGCCAGCAGCTCCTATATGCAAAATGAGCAGTTCTTC.

The CDR3 loop is CASSKGHLEAFF. CDR3 sequence (DNA): TGTGCCAGCAGCAAGGGGCACCTTGAAGCTTTCTTT. V usage is TRBV21-1 and J usage is TRBJ1-1; the table names TRBD1, a call not compared with the DNA. TRBV21-1 is a documented pseudogene. The CDR3 totals 12 residues.

V gene TRBV7-8 combines with J gene TRBJ1-2; TRBD1 agrees at 9 bases. The germline V gene has CDR1 SGHVS and CDR2 FQNEAQ. J lost 7 bases, V lost 6 bases, and 21 bases had no gene match. This CDR3 region has 18 residues. CDR3 coding DNA: TGTGCCAGCAGTTCCCTTGAGGGCGCGGGACAGGGCGTAGGTGGCTACACCTTC. This gives the protein CASSSLEGAGQGVGGYTF. The variable domain in full, with the rest retrieved from reference TRBV7-8 and TRBJ1-2, is GAGVSQSPRYKVAKRGQDVALRCDPISGHVSLFWYQQALGQGPEFLTYFQNEAQLDKSGLPSDRFFAERPEGSVSTLKIQRTQQEDSAVYLCASSSLEGAGQGVGGYTFGSGTRLTVV.

The chain carries TRBV28 and TRBJ1-5; possible D gene TRBD1, 5 bases. Germline V lookup: CDR1 MDHEN, CDR2 SYDVKM. The CDR3 runs to 14 residues. The germline V and J ends were trimmed by 1 base and 7 bases, with 11 bases remaining between them. CDR3 bases: TGTGCCAGCAGTTTATTAGGGGAAGACCAGCCCCAGCATTTT. This gives the protein CASSLLGEDQPQHF.

DNA for the CDR3: TGTGCCAGTAGTAGCCCGGGACAGGGTTTCTATGGCTACACCTTC. The encoded protein is CASSSPGQGFYGYTF. The rearrangement uses TRBV19 and TRBJ1-2; 9 bases align to TRBD1. Germline-derived CDR1 and CDR2 are LNHDA and SQIVND (reference sequence). The length of the CDR3 is 15 residues. The junction had 7 bases not matched to a gene; V was cut back by 4 bases and J by 4 bases.

The rearrangement uses TRBV19 and TRBJ2-3; 13 positions agree with TRBD2. The germline V gene has CDR1 LNHDA and CDR2 SQIVND (reference sequence). The CDR3 is made up of 19 amino acids. Losses at the gene ends were 6 bases for V and 4 bases for J; bases not matched to a gene: 16. Here the CDR3 reads CASSLRTSGGHGAADTQYF. As DNA, the CDR3 is TGTGCCAGTAGCCTGCGGACTAGCGGGGGCCATGGGGCCGCAGATACGCAGTATTTT.